This TCR beta chain was recorded in a study of Ad26.COV2.S vaccination and SARS-CoV-2 variants. Study summary: Intramuscular Ad26.COV2.S doses were given once or twice, 56 days apart.

Treatment reported: about 20 received Ad26.COV2.S at low or high dose, single or two shots; roughly five received placebo; per-sample allocation not given. All samples were drawn on day 63, counting from the first vaccine or placebo injection. As its vector, the vaccine had Ad26, which expressed Wuhan-strain SARS-CoV-2 spike. The CDR3 runs to 17 residues. Per germline, CDR1 LNHDA and CDR2 SQIVND (reference sequence). Unmatched junction bases numbered 12, after V lost 4 bases and J lost 3 bases. The data were produced by immunoSEQ multiplex PCR, yet TCRdb's version contains in-frame clones alone and is incomplete. There are 350,000 to 500,000 clones in the sample; around nine tenths occur only once, and more than 9% lies in the top ten.

Sequencing used peripheral blood, obtained in a trial of Ad26.COV2.S vaccine versus placebo. The rearrangement uses TRBV19 and TRBJ2-7; 10 bases fit TRBD1. The source is a person between 18 and 65 years old who received the Ad26.COV2.S COVID-19 vaccine or a placebo. The CDR3 DNA is TGTGCCAGTAGTAACACCTTCCCGACAGGGGGCCACTACGAGCAGTACTTC. It yields the protein CASSNTFPTGGHYEQYF.